The present entry profiles one T cell receptor (beta chain) with its context. Its antigen is currently unknown. Sequencing was performed with immunoSEQ multiplex PCR; in TCRdb, only in-frame clones are kept and a portion is missing. Here the sample spans tens of thousands of clones, approximately 86% being singletons. This sample stems from a study of T cell responses to AZD1222 COVID-19 vaccine. V lost 2 bases and J 1 base, leaving 14 bases between the germline ends. Per the germline V gene, CDR1 is MNHNS and CDR2 is SASEGT. This CDR3 region has 16 residues. Study-level points and caveats: Of spike-specific TCRs, nearly half reportedly target regions left unmutated in variants. Sampling captured repertoires only after the peak T cell response. The span of vaccine-associated CD4 TCRs extended across spike, with dominance at 160-218 and 743-854.

The chain employs TRBV6-1 and TRBJ1-2; possible D gene TRBD1, 5 bases. This clonotype was obtained from an adult in good health. Sequenced material: peripheral blood, taken on day 0 of MenACWY control vaccination. DNA of the CDR3: TGTGCCAGCAGTGAAATCCCGGGGGAGGGTAACTATGGCTACACCTTC. Protein: CASSEIPGEGNYGYTF.